A single sample gave rise to the 28 T cell receptor beta chains below, sequenced in a study of T cell responses to AZD1222 COVID-19 vaccine. Sequencing was performed with immunoSEQ multiplex PCR; in TCRdb, only in-frame clones are kept and a portion is missing. This table holds 120,000 or so clones, roughly nine tenths found once. The material sequenced was peripheral blood, taken on day 0 of AZD1222 vaccination. These receptors all stem from an adult in good health.

This chain uses TRBV6-5 with TRBJ2-1, with D perhaps TRBD2 (5 bases). Trimming took 4 bases from V and 10 from J, leaving 8 bases between them. Germline CDR1 MNHEY, CDR2 SVGAGI. The CDR3 length is 11 residues. Written as DNA, the CDR3 is TGTGCCAGCAGTTTCCGCGGGGAGCAGTTCTTC. It codes for CASSFRGEQFF.

The rearrangement joins TRBV7-9 to TRBJ1-1; D is uncertain. Trimming took off 2 bases at V and 8 bases at J, with 9 bases between the two ends. Germline V lookup: CDR1 SEHNR, CDR2 FQNEAQ (reference sequence). CDR3 length equals 12 residues. Here the CDR3 reads CASSLSGSEAFF. CDR3 in DNA: TGTGCCAGCAGCTTATCGGGATCCGAAGCTTTCTTT.

The DNA of the CDR3 is TGTGCCAGCAGCTTAGGCGGGAGGGCCAGGAATGAGCAGTTCTTC. Translating it yields CASSLGGRARNEQFF. The V call is TRBV13, the J call TRBJ2-1; 8 bases fit TRBD2. Germline loops: CDR1 PRHDT, CDR2 FYEKMQ (reference sequence). With V trimmed by 0 bases and J by 7 bases, 5 bases remained unmatched. The CDR3 runs to 15 residues.

J is TRBJ2-3 and V is TRBV3-1 (or the pseudogene TRBV3-2); weak D call: TRBD1 (5 bases). Germline CDR1 and CDR2: LGHDT and YNNKEL (reference sequence). Deletions cut 7 bases from V and 5 bases from J, with 13 bases between. This CDR3 spans 13 amino acids. The CDR3 protein is CASTPRGEDTQYF. CDR3 nucleotides: TGTGCCAGCACCCCTAGGGGTGAAGATACGCAGTATTTT.

This sequence joins TRBV3-1 (or the pseudogene TRBV3-2) and TRBJ2-6, with no clear D. Germline V gene data show CDR1 as LGHDT and CDR2 as YNNKEL (reference sequence). V shed 4 bases and J shed 0 bases, with 4 bases lying between them. The CDR3 covers 14 residues. As DNA, the CDR3 is TGTGCCAGCAGCCCCAACTCTGGGGCCAACGTCCTGACTTTC. It codes for CASSPNSGANVLTF.

As for this clone: This sample also contains other DNA sequences that code for the same CDR3. The V gene is TRBV7-2, the J gene TRBJ1-1, with 11 bases that match TRBD1. Unmatched junction bases numbered 2, after V lost 3 bases and J lost 5 bases. Germline V gives CDR1 SGHTA, CDR2 FQGNSA. CDR3 length: 14 amino acids. The CDR3 loop reads CASSLDRGPTEAFF. CDR3 coding DNA: TGTGCCAGCAGCTTGGACAGGGGGCCAACTGAAGCTTTCTTT.

This clone has a single count. The V and J genes are TRBV7-9 and TRBJ1-4, with D possibly being TRBD1 (5 bases). Germline CDR1 SEHNR, CDR2 FQNEAQ (reference sequence). The CDR3 contains 13 residues. Between the trimmed V and J ends, which lost 10 bases and 5 bases, there was a span of 14 bases. The CDR3 DNA reads as TGTGCCACGGCGAGGGGCGTAAATGAAAAACTGTTTTTT. Encoded protein: CATARGVNEKLFF.

The chain employs TRBV5-1 and TRBJ2-3; maybe TRBD1 (6 bases). Deletions cut 3 bases from V and 0 bases from J, with 14 bases between. This CDR3 region has 16 residues. The V gene's germline CDR1 is SGHRS and CDR2 YFSETQ. This CDR3 is CASSYGTKTSTDTQYF. The CDR3 DNA is TGCGCCAGCAGCTACGGGACAAAGACTAGCACAGATACGCAGTATTTT.

CDR3 region: CAWSFLLGTEAFF. The CDR3 DNA follows: TGTGCCTGGAGTTTCCTACTGGGGACTGAAGCTTTCTTT. The rearrangement joins TRBV30 to TRBJ1-1; the D is unclear. This CDR3 spans 13 amino acids. Per germline, CDR1 GTSNPN and CDR2 SVGIG (reference sequence). Trimming shortened V by 2 bases and J by 5 bases, and 12 bases separated the two germline ends.

This rearrangement joins TRBV18 to TRBJ2-7, with TRBD1 matching over 11 bases. Per germline, CDR1 KGHSH and CDR2 LQKENI. The CDR3 sequence is 16 residues long. J gave up 4 bases and V 1 base, and 6 bases lay outside the gene matches. CDR3 sequence reads: CASSPRDRGIPYEQYF. The DNA for the CDR3 is TGTGCCAGCTCACCACGGGACAGGGGGATTCCGTACGAGCAGTACTTC.

The chain is built from TRBV14 and TRBJ1-4; no definite D call. Deletions cut 5 bases from V and 10 bases from J, with 11 bases between. The germline gives CDR1 SGHDN, CDR2 FVKESK. The CDR3 contains 12 residues. The CDR3 DNA is TGTGCCAGCAGCTTGGGAGGCGGAAAACTGTTTTTT. Its protein product is CASSLGGGKLFF.

The chain employs TRBV6-2 or TRBV6-3 and TRBJ2-7; 7 bases line up with TRBD2. Germline CDR1 and CDR2: MNHEY and SVGEGT. Germline trimming cut 5 bases from V and 4 bases from J; bases unmatched to any gene: 8. This CDR3 has 14 amino acids. The CDR3 DNA follows: TGTGCCAGCAGTATCCGGGCGGGAGTTTACGAGCAGTACTTC. Translated, it gives CASSIRAGVYEQYF.

The chain links TRBV5-1 to TRBJ2-6; 8 bases match TRBD1. V was clipped by 4 bases and J by 0 bases; unmatched bases: 9. The germline V gene encodes CDR1 SGHRS and CDR2 YFSETQ. The CDR3 is 18 amino acids. As DNA, the CDR3 is TGCGCCAGCAGCCTAACTGGACAGGGTTACTCTGGGGCCAACGTCCTGACTTTC. This translates into CASSLTGQGYSGANVLTF.

The chain has TRBV11-2 and TRBJ1-1; D call uncertain. The CDR3 is 13 residues long. The germline V and J ends were trimmed by 6 bases and 5 bases, with 13 bases remaining between them. Germline lookup yields CDR1 SGHAT and CDR2 FQNNGV. The CDR3 DNA is TGTGCCAGCAGATCAATAAGAGGTACTGAAGCTTTCTTT. This sequence encodes CASRSIRGTEAFF.

The chain carries TRBV24-1 and TRBJ2-1; D possibly corresponds to TRBD2 (5 bases). Germline CDR1 KGHDR, CDR2 SFDVKD. This CDR3 spans 15 amino acids. Trimming stripped 5 bases from V and 4 bases from J, with 14 bases between. The CDR3 here is CATSGGAEHYNEQFF. In DNA form, the CDR3 reads TGTGCCACCAGTGGGGGAGCGGAACATTACAATGAGCAGTTCTTC.

The chain joins TRBV28 to TRBJ1-3; D is ambiguous. Per the germline V gene, CDR1 is MDHEN and CDR2 is SYDVKM. The CDR3 consists of 14 residues. Trimming pared 6 bases from V and 0 bases from J, leaving 9 bases between. CDR3: CASRLEDSGNTIYF. DNA of the CDR3: TGTGCCAGCAGGTTAGAAGACTCTGGAAACACCATATATTTT.

The rearrangement links TRBV29-1 to TRBJ2-7, with D maybe TRBD1 (6 bases). The CDR3 loop spans 14 amino acids. Per the germline V gene, CDR1 is SQVTM and CDR2 is ANQGSEA. V lost 4 bases and J lost 5, with 18 bases in between. The CDR3 region is CSVGRDTGLNEQYF. The CDR3 DNA follows: TGCAGCGTTGGCCGGGACACCGGGTTAAACGAGCAGTACTTC.

This clone has only one observation. CDR3 region: CASSFTTNTEAFF. The CDR3 bases are TGTGCCAGCAGCTTTACGACGAACACTGAAGCTTTCTTT. The genes are TRBV7-9 and TRBJ1-1; no clear D gene. The CDR3 contains 13 residues. V was shortened by 3 bases and J by 1 base, with 6 bases between the two germline ends. Germline CDR1 is SEHNR and CDR2 is FQNEAQ (reference sequence). Looking up the rest from reference TRBV7-9 and TRBJ1-1 gives the full variable domain: DTGVSQNPRHKITKRGQNVTFRCDPISEHNRLYWYRQTLGQGPEFLTYFQNEAQLEKSRLLSDRFSAERPKGSFSTLEIQRTEQGDSAMYLCASSFTTNTEAFFGQGTRLTVV.

The chain uses TRBV5-4 and TRBJ2-1; 12 bases match TRBD2. V shed 4 bases and J 6 bases; nucleotides not matched to a gene: 11. Germline lookup yields CDR1 SGHNT and CDR2 YYREEE (reference sequence). This CDR3 is built from 17 residues. CDR3 nucleotide sequence: TGTGCCAGCAGCCTACTGACTAGCGGGAGATGGCGCAATGAGCAGTTCTTC. Residues: CASSLLTSGRWRNEQFF.

The CDR3 protein is CASSPQGQNTGELFF. CDR3 sequence (DNA): TGTGCCAGCAGCCCTCAGGGACAGAACACCGGGGAGCTGTTTTTT. The gene calls are TRBV7-3 and TRBJ2-2; TRBD1 might be the D (6 bases). This CDR3 comprises 15 residues. Germline values: CDR1 SGHTA, CDR2 FQGTGA. Trimming cost V 5 bases and J 1 base, with 11 bases left between them.

This clone was counted a single time. This chain connects TRBV7-2 to TRBJ1-5, with unresolved D. V was shortened by 3 bases and J by 0 bases, with 3 bases between the two germline ends. Germline V gene sequence: CDR1 SGHTA, CDR2 FQGNSA. The CDR3 length is 13 residues. The CDR3, as DNA: TGTGCCAGCAGCTTGACTAGCAATCAGCCCCAGCATTTT. Translation: CASSLTSNQPQHF.

The CDR3 region is CASSQGFGRSSYEQYF. The CDR3 DNA reads TGTGCCAGCAGCCAAGGTTTTGGACGGAGCTCCTACGAGCAGTACTTC. V is TRBV14 and J is TRBJ2-7; D unresolved. The CDR3 sequence is 16 residues long. Per germline, CDR1 SGHDN and CDR2 FVKESK. V lost 1 base, J lost 0 bases, and 13 bases lay in between.

The chain employs TRBV5-1 and TRBJ1-1; D is unresolved. CDR1 is SGHRS and CDR2 is YFSETQ in the germline V gene. This CDR3 comprises 13 residues. The V end was cut by 4 bases, the J end by 0 bases, with 7 bases between. In DNA form, the CDR3 reads TGCGCCAGCAGCGACTCATTGAACACTGAAGCTTTCTTT. Encoded protein: CASSDSLNTEAFF.

The genes are TRBV4-1 and TRBJ2-1, with D possibly matching TRBD2 (5 bases). Trimming took off 4 bases at V and 8 bases at J, with 15 bases between the two ends. CDR3 length equals 14 residues. Per the germline V gene, CDR1 is MGHRA and CDR2 is YSYEKL. The DNA for the CDR3 is TGCGCCAGCAGCCCCCGGGGTAGACTTGATGAGCAGTTCTTC. The encoded protein is CASSPRGRLDEQFF.

This clone was recorded a few times. The V and J genes are TRBV29-1 and TRBJ2-7; D could derive from TRBD1 or TRBD2 (5 bases each). The CDR3 has 18 amino acids. V was pared by 7 bases and J by 3 bases, with 31 bases between. Germline CDR1 is SQVTM and CDR2 is ANQGSEA. CDR3 sequence reads: CSATILGDRSLRDYEQYF. The CDR3 DNA reads as TGCAGCGCGACCATTCTAGGAGACAGAAGTCTTCGGGACTACGAGCAGTACTTC.

The V call is TRBV27, the J call TRBJ1-4; 9 nucleotides line up with TRBD1. In germline, CDR1 is MNHEY, CDR2 SMNVEV (reference sequence). V shed 7 bases and J 7 bases; nucleotides not matched to a gene: 7. This CDR3 is built from 14 residues. The CDR3 DNA follows: TGTGCCAGCACCGACGGACAGGGGACTGAAAAACTGTTTTTT. Its protein product is CASTDGQGTEKLFF.

This chain uses TRBV7-9 with TRBJ2-1, with 11 bases identical to TRBD2. The CDR3 spans 15 residues. CDR1 SEHNR and CDR2 FQNEAQ come from the germline V gene (reference sequence). The ends lost 1 base at V and 13 bases at J; junction bases unmatched: 9. CDR3 bases: TGTGCCAGCAGCTTAGAACGGTCACTAGCGGGAGAACAGTTCTTC. The encoded protein is CASSLERSLAGEQFF. The variable domain in full, completed from reference TRBV7-9 and TRBJ2-1, reads DTGVSQNPRHKITKRGQNVTFRCDPISEHNRLYWYRQTLGQGPEFLTYFQNEAQLEKSRLLSDRFSAERPKGSFSTLEIQRTEQGDSAMYLCASSLERSLAGEQFFGPGTRLTVL.

The chain joins TRBV4-1 to TRBJ2-7; tentative D call: TRBD1 (6 bases). This CDR3 spans 15 amino acids. Germline lookup yields CDR1 MGHRA and CDR2 YSYEKL. V was trimmed by 3 bases and J by 3 bases, leaving 15 bases between them. The CDR3 nucleotides are TGCGCCAGCAGCCATTTCCACCCAGGGGACTACGAGCAGTACTTC. It specifies CASSHFHPGDYEQYF.